This section outlines one T cell receptor beta chain sequence together with its context. This specimen comes from a study of blood T cell repertoires in COVID-19. This study enrolled people aged about 18 to 100 from approximately 24 US geographic areas. Two negative PCRs, clearance, or symptom resolution were required of recovered Cohort 3 donors. As handled by the study authors: Amplified reference gene primers provided the basis for estimating nucleated cell counts. Libraries were prepared by immunoSEQ multiplex PCR; TCRdb keeps only in-frame clonotypes and omits some of them. V, J and clone size were drawn from that table, and D and trimming were deduced from the DNA. The profile shows roughly 260,000 clones, approximately 89% of them singletons. Sequencing input: PBMCs or T cells enriched from blood (not recorded which). The sequence was collected from a young woman who had recovered from COVID-19.

The CDR3 nucleotides read TGTGCCAGCAGCCGGGACAGGGGTGGCTACACCTTC. Its translation: CASSRDRGGYTF. The chain joins TRBV2 to TRBJ1-2, with TRBD1 matching over 10 bases. V dropped 6 bases and J dropped 7; count of bases not matched to a gene: 2. CDR1 and CDR2 (germline): SNHLY, FYNNEI. The CDR3 contains 12 residues.